The 5 T cell receptor beta chains below all came from one sample that was sequenced in a study of blood T cell repertoires in COVID-19. TCRdb keeps only in-frame clones here, not all; method: immunoSEQ multiplex PCR. The data contain 380,000 or so clones, around 92% of them seen just once; the ten biggest clones take up over 1%. Material for sequencing was peripheral blood. Receptors were obtained from a middle-aged man with acute or convalescent COVID-19.

Note on this clone: At one end the junction does not follow the germline gene, possibly because of a read error. This rearrangement joins TRBV7-7 to TRBJ2-1; 9 bases map to TRBD2. The germline V gene encodes CDR1 SSHAT and CDR2 FNYEAQ (reference sequence). The CDR3 is made up of 16 amino acids. CDR3: CASSLSVVAGVSEQFF. DNA of the CDR3: TGTGCTAGCAGCTTAAGCGTGGTAGCGGGAGTTTCTGAGCAGTTCTTC.

The chain is built from TRBV5-1 and TRBJ2-5; D is possibly TRBD1 (5 bases). The germline CDR1 and CDR2 sequences are SGHRS and YFSETQ. The CDR3 consists of 15 residues. Trimming stripped 4 bases from V and 4 bases from J, with 17 bases between. The CDR3 is CASSRGNFLGETQYF. The CDR3 bases are TGCGCCAGCAGCAGGGGAAACTTTTTAGGAGAGACCCAGTACTTC.

The chain employs TRBV27 and TRBJ2-1; D is ambiguous. V was pared by 5 bases and J by 0 bases, with 11 bases between. The CDR3 is 15 amino acids. Per the germline V gene, CDR1 is MNHEY and CDR2 is SMNVEV (reference sequence). The CDR3 coding sequence is TGTGCCAGCAGTCCGACAACCTACTCCTACAATGAGCAGTTCTTC. Protein product: CASSPTTYSYNEQFF.

The gene calls are TRBV10-1 and TRBJ1-5; TRBD1 might be the D (6 bases). Germline V gives CDR1 WNHNN, CDR2 SYGVQD (reference sequence). The CDR3 consists of 12 residues. V was shortened by 5 bases and J by 5 bases, with 7 bases between the two germline ends. Here the CDR3 reads CASSKGDQPQHF. Here the CDR3 DNA reads TGCGCCAGCAGTAAGGGGGATCAGCCCCAGCATTTT.

By proportion, this clone is medium-sized. The V call is TRBV25-1, the J call TRBJ2-1, with TRBD2 matching over 13 bases. The CDR3 loop spans 18 amino acids. Germline CDR1 and CDR2: MGHDK and SYGVNS. The ends lost 6 bases at V and 5 bases at J; junction bases unmatched: 13. The CDR3 DNA is TGTGCCAGCAGCGTAACTAGCGGGAGGGCCTGGTGGGACAATGAGCAGTTCTTC. As protein: CASSVTSGRAWWDNEQFF.